The T cell receptor beta chain described here comes from a study of shared clonotypes between healthy human individuals. Germline lookup yields CDR1 SNHLY and CDR2 FYNNEI. Between the trimmed V and J ends, which lost 4 bases and 8 bases, there was a span of 17 bases. The CDR3 has 15 amino acids. Libraries were prepared by immunoSEQ multiplex PCR; TCRdb keeps only in-frame clonotypes and omits some of them. The repertoire consists of approximately 350,000 clones, with 90% to 98% occurring once and the leading ten covering approximately 0.32%. This chain uses TRBV2 with TRBJ1-4; D unclear. Sample: memory CD8+ T cells sorted from blood. Subset of the sample: CD45RO+ cells pooled with CCR7-negative TemRA cells. This sequence originates from a man aged 30 to 39 in good health. This chain's CDR3 is CASSGMGVVGEKLFF. CDR3 DNA: TGTGCCAGCAGTGGGATGGGAGTCGTCGGGGAAAAACTGTTTTTT.